This T cell receptor beta chain was sequenced for a study of neurological immune-mediated disorders. The study, taken as a whole, reports: Private repertoires in all groups were suggested, as expanded clones shared no CDR3 amino acid sequences across subjects. HTLV-1-associated myelopathy had the most TCR clonal expansion, whereas multiple sclerosis had the least (lower than in healthy controls).

With 10-nucleotide random UMIs, 5'RACE was used to make the cDNA. One entry per CDR3 protein, called by TCRdb with MiXCR from the 5' RACE reads. The profile shows 3,500 to 5,000 distinct CDR3 sequences, approximately 32% of them singletons. As to this clonotype: No antigen is known for it.

The CDR3 contains 14 residues. The ends were cut back, 7 bases at V and 7 bases at J, with 17 bases in the middle. Germline V gene sequence: CDR1 SGHRS, CDR2 YFSETQ. The sorted libraries were prepared using about a million CD4+ or CD8+ T cells that had themselves been sorted. The rearrangement joins TRBV5-1 to TRBJ2-2; D is perhaps TRBD1 (6 bases). The receptor was derived from a middle-aged man with HTLV-1-associated myelopathy (HAM/TSP). The sample comprised CD8+ T cells from blood. CDR3 sequence reads: CASSFEGDNGELFF. CDR3 nucleotides: TGCGCCAGCTCGTTTGAGGGGGACAACGGGGAGCTGTTTTTT.